This T cell receptor (beta chain) was recorded in a study of T cell repertoires in ileal Crohn's disease. Study-level background: All patients had surgery for stricturing (about 60%) or penetrating (39%) disease.

Each sample's TCRB immunosequencing used around 510 nanograms of biopsy DNA. Only in-frame clones appear in the TCRdb table, and some are missing; sequencing was by immunoSEQ multiplex PCR. Of about 2,400 clones in the sample, about 76% were seen once. This CDR3 is built from 15 residues. The germline V gene encodes CDR1 SGHTA and CDR2 FQGNSA. V lost 4 bases, J lost 6 bases, and 16 bases lay in between. What was sequenced was ileal tissue. The rearrangement uses TRBV7-2 and TRBJ2-1; D gene ambiguous. The origin of this receptor is an adult with Crohn's disease. The chain's CDR3 is CASSSHQYAVNEQFF. CDR3 sequence (DNA): TGTGCCAGCAGCTCCCATCAATACGCGGTCAATGAGCAGTTCTTC.